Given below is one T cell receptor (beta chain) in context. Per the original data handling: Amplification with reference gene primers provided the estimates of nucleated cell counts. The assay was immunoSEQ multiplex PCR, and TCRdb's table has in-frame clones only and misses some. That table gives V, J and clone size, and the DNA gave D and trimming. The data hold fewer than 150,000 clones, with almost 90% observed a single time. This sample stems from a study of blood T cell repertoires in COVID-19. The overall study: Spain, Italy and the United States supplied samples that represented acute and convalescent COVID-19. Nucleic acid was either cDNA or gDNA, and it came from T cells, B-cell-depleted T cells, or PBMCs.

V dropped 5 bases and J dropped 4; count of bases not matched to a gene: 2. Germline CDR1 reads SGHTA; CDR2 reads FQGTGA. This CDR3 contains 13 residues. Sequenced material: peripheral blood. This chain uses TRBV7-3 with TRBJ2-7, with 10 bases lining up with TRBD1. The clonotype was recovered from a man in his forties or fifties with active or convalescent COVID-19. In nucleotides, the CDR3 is TGTGCCAGCAGCCGGGGACAGGGGTACGAGCAGTACTTC. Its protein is CASSRGQGYEQYF. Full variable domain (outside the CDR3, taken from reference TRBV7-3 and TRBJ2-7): GAGVSQTPSNKVTEKGKYVELRCDPISGHTALYWYRQSLGQGPEFLIYFQGTGAADDSGLPNDRFFAVRPEGSVSTLKIQRTERGDSAVYLCASSRGQGYEQYFGPGTRLTVT.